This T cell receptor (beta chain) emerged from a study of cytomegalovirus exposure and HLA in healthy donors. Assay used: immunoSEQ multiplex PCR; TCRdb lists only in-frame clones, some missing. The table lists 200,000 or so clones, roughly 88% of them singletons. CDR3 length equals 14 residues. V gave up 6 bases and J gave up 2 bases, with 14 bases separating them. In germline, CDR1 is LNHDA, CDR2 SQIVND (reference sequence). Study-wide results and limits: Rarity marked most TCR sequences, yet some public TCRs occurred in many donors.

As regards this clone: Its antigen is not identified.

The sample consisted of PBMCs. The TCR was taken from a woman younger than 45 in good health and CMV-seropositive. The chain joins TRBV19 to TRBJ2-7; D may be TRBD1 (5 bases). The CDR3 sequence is CASRPRTSTYEQYF. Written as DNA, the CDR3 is TGTGCCAGTAGGCCCAGGACATCGACCTACGAGCAGTACTTC.